These 29 T cell receptor beta chains were sequenced from one sample in a study of T cell responses to AZD1222 COVID-19 vaccine (dated by TCRdb to the early 2020s). The time point label of this sample denotes: baseline before first vaccination. Library creation used the immunoSEQ multiplex PCR assay. TCRdb retrieved this table from immuneACCESS and kept in-frame rearrangements only. Not all clones are present; in checked studies, unresolved V genes account for under half, and no reason is known for the remainder. A total of 100,000 to 150,000 clones appear in this sample, roughly 90% of them only once. The ten top clones hold approximately 4.2% of the sample. The starting material was peripheral blood, obtained on day 0 of AZD1222 vaccination. Every receptor here comes from an adult in good health.

This rearrangement joins TRBV7-2 to TRBJ2-2; no firm D call. V shed 1 base and J shed 4 bases, with 16 bases lying between them. CDR1 SGHTA and CDR2 FQGNSA come from the germline V gene. CDR3 size: 17 residues. CDR3 in amino acids: CASSLEPSGPLTGELFF. CDR3 coding DNA: TGTGCCAGCAGCTTAGAGCCCTCCGGACCCCTCACCGGGGAGCTGTTTTTT.

The sample holds one count of this clone. This rearrangement joins TRBV20-1 to TRBJ2-7; no definite D call. CDR3 length: 11 amino acids. Germline V gene data show CDR1 as DFQATT and CDR2 as SNEGSKA (reference sequence). The V gene lost 1 base and the J gene lost 6 bases, with 7 bases spanning the gap. The DNA for the CDR3 is TGCAGTGCTAGAGGGTCGGGCGAGCAGTACTTC. The encoded protein is CSARGSGEQYF.

V usage is TRBV5-5 and J usage is TRBJ2-1; 7 bases match TRBD2. There are 17 residues in the CDR3. CDR1 is SGHKS, CDR2 YYEKEE, per germline (reference sequence). V shed 1 base and J 0 bases; nucleotides not matched to a gene: 7. CDR3 sequence reads: CASSLRGSSGSYNEQFF. As DNA, the CDR3 is TGTGCCAGCAGCTTGAGGGGATCTAGCGGCTCCTACAATGAGCAGTTCTTC.

This CDR3 is CASSLEVVGYGYTF. CDR3 bases: TGTGCCAGCAGCTTAGAGGTTGTTGGCTATGGCTACACCTTC. The chain employs TRBV7-9 and TRBJ1-2; D gene uncertain. The CDR3 runs 14 residues. Germline V gene lookup returns CDR1 SEHNR and CDR2 FQNEAQ (reference sequence). The germline V and J ends were trimmed by 1 base and 4 bases, with 10 bases remaining between them.

The chain joins TRBV19 to TRBJ2-5; a weak D match, TRBD2 (6 bases). The CDR3 is 21 residues long. Trimming shortened V by 8 bases and J by 4 bases, and 38 bases separated the two germline ends. Germline CDR1 is LNHDA and CDR2 is SQIVND (reference sequence). CDR3 nucleotide sequence: TGTGCCAGTGCTAAAAATCCCCAGGCGTTAGACCTAGCGACTACAAGAGAGACCCAGTACTTC. Its translation is CASAKNPQALDLATTRETQYF. Drawing the rest from reference TRBV19 and TRBJ2-5, the complete variable domain is DGGITQSPKYLFRKEGQNVTLSCEQNLNHDAMYWYRQDPGQGLRLIYYSQIVNDFQKGDIAEGYSVSREKKESFPLTVTSAQKNPTAFYLCASAKNPQALDLATTRETQYFGPGTRLLVL.

This clone was picked up a small number of times. The rearrangement links TRBV5-4 to TRBJ1-5; D gene unclear. Trimming took off 4 bases at V and 0 bases at J, with 11 bases between the two ends. The CDR3 is 15 residues long. Germline V lookup: CDR1 SGHNT, CDR2 YYREEE (reference sequence). This chain's CDR3 is CASSRDGNSNQPQHF. The CDR3 coding sequence is TGTGCCAGCAGCCGCGACGGGAATAGCAATCAGCCCCAGCATTTT.

This chain joins TRBV24-1 and TRBJ2-3; 16 positions match TRBD2. The V segment lost 5 bases and the J segment 1 base; nucleotides outside the gene matches: 11. The CDR3 is made up of 20 amino acids. CDR1 KGHDR and CDR2 SFDVKD come from the germline V gene. Written as DNA, the CDR3 is TGTGCCACCAGTGGCCGACGCGGGACTAGCGGGGGGGCCCGCACAGATACGCAGTATTTT. Its protein product is CATSGRRGTSGGARTDTQYF.

The V gene is TRBV28, the J gene TRBJ1-5; D not resolved. Trimming removed 10 bases from V and 1 base from J, with 17 bases in between. This CDR3 contains 15 residues. Germline V gene data show CDR1 as MDHEN and CDR2 as SYDVKM. CDR3 nucleotides: TGTGCCACCCATTGGGAGGTTTCAAGCAATCAGCCCCAGCATTTT. Translation gives CATHWEVSSNQPQHF.

This sequence joins TRBV7-9 and TRBJ2-5, with 9 bases identical to TRBD1. V was pared by 4 bases and J by 4 bases, with 7 bases of the junction left unmatched. CDR3 size: 15 residues. Per the germline V gene, CDR1 is SEHNR and CDR2 is FQNEAQ (reference sequence). CDR3 in amino acids: CASSSTGGAGETQYF. The CDR3 nucleotides are TGTGCCAGCAGCTCCACAGGGGGCGCGGGAGAGACCCAGTACTTC. The full variable domain, rest sourced from reference TRBV7-9 and TRBJ2-5, is DTGVSQNPRHKITKRGQNVTFRCDPISEHNRLYWYRQTLGQGPEFLTYFQNEAQLEKSRLLSDRFSAERPKGSFSTLEIQRTEQGDSAMYLCASSSTGGAGETQYFGPGTRLLVL.

This sequence joins TRBV24-1 and TRBJ1-2; 7 nucleotides match TRBD1. The CDR3 extends over 15 amino acids. V was clipped by 3 bases and J by 2 bases; unmatched bases: 5. Germline V gene lookup returns CDR1 KGHDR and CDR2 SFDVKD. Here the CDR3 reads CATSDPGGRNYGYTF. DNA of the CDR3: TGTGCCACCAGTGATCCAGGGGGGCGCAACTATGGCTACACCTTC.

The V gene is TRBV2, the J gene TRBJ2-5; 10 positions match TRBD1. CDR3 length: 13 amino acids. CDR1 and CDR2 (germline): SNHLY, FYNNEI. J lost 8 bases, V lost 3 bases, and 3 bases had no gene match. CDR3 DNA sequence: TGTGCCAGCAGTGACCGGGACAGGGGAACCCAGTACTTC. This sequence encodes CASSDRDRGTQYF.

The V call is TRBV5-1, the J call TRBJ1-1, with 7 positions matching TRBD1. Germline V lookup: CDR1 SGHRS, CDR2 YFSETQ. V trimming: 8 bases; J trimming: 5 bases; junction bases outside the gene matches: 12. CDR3 length: 14 residues. The CDR3 nucleotides are TGCGCCAGTACCAGGGCGCAGGGGGGAACTGAAGCTTTCTTT. The encoded protein is CASTRAQGGTEAFF.

The chain is built from TRBV7-2 and TRBJ2-3; TRBD2 matches at 8 bases. CDR3 length: 15 residues. The ends lost 4 bases at V and 5 bases at J; junction bases unmatched: 8. Germline V gene sequence: CDR1 SGHTA, CDR2 FQGNSA. CDR3 coding DNA: TGTGCCAGCAGCTCTATAGCGGGGTTTGGAGATACGCAGTATTTT. Residues: CASSSIAGFGDTQYF.

This chain joins TRBV2 and TRBJ1-5; TRBD1 agrees at 12 bases. Germline V gives CDR1 SNHLY, CDR2 FYNNEI. Germline trimming cut 6 bases from V and 6 bases from J; bases unmatched to any gene: 6. The CDR3 sequence is 15 residues long. The CDR3 loop reads CASRGGQGASQPQHF. In DNA, the CDR3 is TGTGCCAGCAGGGGGGGACAGGGGGCGAGTCAGCCCCAGCATTTT. Based on the CDR3 plus reference TRBV2 and TRBJ1-5, the full variable domain is EPEVTQTPSHQVTQMGQEVILRCVPISNHLYFYWYRQILGQKVEFLVSFYNNEISEKSEIFDDQFSVERPDGSNFTLKIRSTKLEDSAMYFCASRGGQGASQPQHFGDGTRLSIL.

The chain couples TRBV28 to TRBJ1-5; 9 nucleotides line up with TRBD1. Germline V gene sequence: CDR1 MDHEN, CDR2 SYDVKM. The trim removed 6 bases at V and 6 bases at J, leaving 18 bases unmatched. The CDR3 extends over 18 amino acids. CDR3 sequence (DNA): TGTGCCAGCAGGCTCTATTCGGACAGGGGATTATCTGGTCAGCCCCAGCATTTT. It is translated as CASRLYSDRGLSGQPQHF.

For this clone: Germline and junction disagree at one end, which may indicate a read error. The chain employs TRBV7-7 and TRBJ2-5; the match to TRBD2 covers 10 bases. Looked up from germline, CDR1 is SSHAT and CDR2 is FNYEAQ (reference sequence). The length of the CDR3 is 18 residues. Here the CDR3 DNA reads TGTGCTAGCAGCTTAGGGGCTAGCGGGGGACTATACCAAGAGACCCAGTACTTC. It encodes CASSLGASGGLYQETQYF.

The chain has TRBV5-1 and TRBJ2-5, with 9 bases lining up with TRBD1. The V segment lost 4 bases and the J segment 7 bases; nucleotides outside the gene matches: 11. There are 15 residues in the CDR3. Germline CDR1 SGHRS, CDR2 YFSETQ. CDR3 sequence: CASSQIGDRAGTQYF. CDR3 nucleotide sequence: TGCGCCAGCAGCCAAATAGGGGACAGGGCGGGGACCCAGTACTTC.

The chain uses TRBV6-5 and TRBJ1-5; 11 bases match TRBD1. The junction had 2 bases not matched to a gene; V was cut back by 6 bases and J by 1 base. The germline gives CDR1 MNHEY, CDR2 SVGAGI. CDR3 length: 15 amino acids. CDR3 sequence (DNA): TGTGCCAGCAGAGGACAGGGGGCAAGCAATCAGCCCCAGCATTTT. Protein: CASRGQGASNQPQHF.

This clone was seen only once. The J gene is TRBJ2-3, the V gene TRBV10-2; 9 nucleotides line up with TRBD1. Trimming removed 8 bases from V and 4 bases from J; junction bases left unmatched: 4. CDR1 WSHSY and CDR2 SAAADI come from the germline V gene. CDR3 length: 13 amino acids. The CDR3 spells CASGQGRSDTQYF. Here the CDR3 DNA reads TGCGCCAGCGGACAGGGGAGATCAGATACGCAGTATTTT.

CDR3 protein: CASALGGAQTQYF. CDR3 bases: TGCGCCAGCGCCCTCGGGGGCGCCCAGACCCAGTACTTC. The chain uses TRBV10-2 and TRBJ2-5; D tentatively reads TRBD1 or TRBD2 (6 bases each). Trimming cost V 8 bases and J 6 bases, with 16 bases left between them. This CDR3 is 13 amino acids long. CDR1 is WSHSY and CDR2 is SAAADI in the germline V gene.

This clone appeared a few times. The V gene is TRBV7-9, the J gene TRBJ1-5; D is unclear. The CDR3 covers 15 residues. Germline CDR1 reads SEHNR; CDR2 reads FQNEAQ (reference sequence). The V end was cut by 5 bases, the J end by 2 bases, with 13 bases between. CDR3 sequence reads: CASSIGTGGNQPQHF. For the CDR3, the DNA is TGTGCCAGCAGCATTGGCACGGGTGGCAATCAGCCCCAGCATTTT.

This clone appeared a few times. The V call is TRBV28, the J call TRBJ1-2, with 9 bases fitting TRBD1. The CDR3 runs to 13 residues. V trimming: 5 bases; J trimming: 8 bases; junction bases outside the gene matches: 6. The germline V gene encodes CDR1 MDHEN and CDR2 SYDVKM. The CDR3 sequence: CASSLQGAGGYTF. In DNA, the CDR3 is TGTGCCAGCAGTCTACAGGGGGCGGGAGGCTACACCTTC.

The chain combines TRBV5-1 with TRBJ2-7, with a possible D match to TRBD2 (6 bases). CDR1 and CDR2 (germline): SGHRS, YFSETQ. Trimming left V 2 bases short and J 1 base short, with 16 bases between. This CDR3 spans 16 amino acids. The CDR3 protein is CASSLDGGLKSYEQYF. The CDR3 DNA sequence: TGCGCCAGCAGCTTAGATGGGGGACTTAAATCCTACGAGCAGTACTTC.

The V call is TRBV9, the J call TRBJ1-6, with D maybe TRBD1 (6 bases). With 3 bases removed from V and 9 bases from J, the gap between germline ends came to 13 bases. Germline assignment: CDR1 SGDLS and CDR2 YYNGEE. The CDR3 extends over 14 amino acids. The CDR3: CASSADSSLSPLHF. The CDR3 DNA is TGTGCCAGCAGCGCGGACAGTTCCCTTTCACCCCTCCACTTT.

This sequence joins TRBV27 and TRBJ2-7, with 9 bases matching TRBD1. The germline V gene encodes CDR1 MNHEY and CDR2 SMNVEV (reference sequence). The CDR3 extends over 15 amino acids. Trimming took 8 bases from V and 7 from J; bases not matched to a gene: 15. This CDR3 is CASPIRTGEMGEQYF. In nucleotides, the CDR3 is TGTGCCAGCCCGATACGGACAGGGGAGATGGGGGAGCAGTACTTC.

This chain uses TRBV20-1 with TRBJ2-5; the D is unclear. Trimming took off 5 bases at V and 6 bases at J, with 10 bases between the two ends. Germline CDR1 DFQATT, CDR2 SNEGSKA (reference sequence). The CDR3 runs to 11 residues. The CDR3 DNA reads TGCAGTGCTCCCCGGTCGCAGACCCAGTACTTC. Its translation: CSAPRSQTQYF.

The chain links TRBV28 to TRBJ1-2, with 10 bases lining up with TRBD1. This CDR3 contains 15 residues. CDR1 is MDHEN, CDR2 SYDVKM, per germline. J lost 3 bases, V lost 6 bases, and 7 bases had no gene match. CDR3 loop: CASSPGTGDHYGYTF. CDR3 DNA sequence: TGTGCCAGCAGCCCCGGGACAGGGGACCACTATGGCTACACCTTC.

This chain uses TRBV11-2 with TRBJ1-6; 7 bases fit TRBD1. The CDR3 has 16 amino acids. The germline V gene encodes CDR1 SGHAT and CDR2 FQNNGV. The V and J ends lost 1 base and 3 bases, in that order; junction bases with no gene match: 3. The CDR3: CASSLGSGGYNSPLHF. CDR3 nucleotide sequence: TGTGCCAGCAGCTTAGGGTCAGGGGGCTATAATTCACCCCTCCACTTT. Variable domain in full (rest from reference TRBV11-2 and TRBJ1-6): EAGVAQSPRYKIIEKRQSVAFWCNPISGHATLYWYQQILGQGPKLLIQFQNNGVVDDSQLPKDRFSAERLKGVDSTLKIQPAKLEDSAVYLCASSLGSGGYNSPLHFGNGTRLTVT.

This clone has only one observation. V is TRBV30 and J is TRBJ1-6, with D tentatively TRBD1 (5 bases). Germline CDR1 reads GTSNPN; CDR2 reads SVGIG (reference sequence). Deletions cut 2 bases from V and 0 bases from J, with 17 bases between. The CDR3 is 18 residues long. Here the CDR3 reads CAWSRTGPRSSYNSPLHF. CDR3 bases: TGTGCCTGGAGTAGAACAGGCCCTAGGAGCTCCTATAATTCACCCCTCCACTTT.